A selection of T cell receptor beta chains follows, all from one sample in a study of blood T cell repertoires in COVID-19. Some clones are missing from TCRdb's copy, which holds only in-frame ones; the method was immunoSEQ multiplex PCR. The profile shows fewer than 130,000 clones, less than 85% of them singletons. The sequenced sample consisted of peripheral blood. The receptors derive from an elderly woman with acute or convalescent COVID-19. The CDR3 runs from the conserved cysteine through the conserved F or W. The D gene is left open where the match is weak. A row's size may be missing; if present it is once, few, many or a size class.

CDR3 protein	CDR3 DNA	D gene	J gene	V gene	clone size
CASSLPPTGSTDTQYF	TGTGCCAGCAGCTTACCCCCCACGGGAAGCACAGATACGCAGTATTTT	-	TRBJ2-3	TRBV5-5	-
CAISESQGWYF	TGTGCCATCAGTGAGTCTCAGGGCTGGTACTTC	-	TRBJ2-7	TRBV10-3	-
CASSLGSLNTEAFF	TGTGCCAGCAGCCTCGGGAGCTTGAACACTGAAGCTTTCTTT	-	TRBJ1-1	TRBV2	-
CASSRPSYEQYF	TGTGCCAGCAGCAGGCCCTCCTACGAGCAGTACTTC	-	TRBJ2-7	TRBV2	-
CASSLDQGPYNEQFF	TGCGCCAGCAGCTTGGACCAGGGGCCCTACAATGAGCAGTTCTTC	-	TRBJ2-1	TRBV5-1	-
CASSPGTSGMNEQFF	TGTGCCAGCAGTCCCGGGACTAGCGGGATGAATGAGCAGTTCTTC	TRBD2	TRBJ2-1	TRBV6-4	few
CASSPLRQGAGEKLFF	TGTGCCAGCTCACCTCTGCGACAGGGGGCGGGAGAAAAACTGTTTTTT	TRBD1	TRBJ1-4	TRBV18	few
CASSSPRQPPYTDTQYF	TGTGCCAGCAGTTCCCCGCGACAGCCACCCTACACAGATACGCAGTATTTT	-	TRBJ2-3	TRBV27	-
CASSSDDTSSYEQYF	TGTGCCAGCTCATCAGACGACACGAGCTCCTACGAGCAGTACTTC	-	TRBJ2-7	TRBV18	-
CASSFLTGNTEAFF	TGCGCCAGCAGCTTCCTCACAGGGAACACTGAAGCTTTCTTT	-	TRBJ1-1	TRBV4-3	-
CASSQAGNYEQYF	TGTGCCAGCAGCCAAGCAGGTAACTACGAGCAGTACTTC	-	TRBJ2-7	TRBV3-1/TRBV3-2	-
CAIRQGNQPQHF	TGTGCCATCCGACAGGGCAATCAGCCCCAGCATTTT	-	TRBJ1-5	TRBV12-3/TRBV12-4	-
CSVDLTSGRSTNEQFF	TGCAGCGTTGACTTAACTAGCGGGAGGTCGACGAATGAGCAGTTCTTC	TRBD2	TRBJ2-1	TRBV29-1	once
CASSGGIWRWLFF	TGTGCCAGCAGTGGCGGGATTTGGCGGTGGCTGTTTTTT	-	TRBJ1-4	TRBV2	few
CSVLQGLTTEAFF	TGCAGCGTACTACAGGGGTTGACCACTGAAGCTTTCTTT	TRBD1	TRBJ1-1	TRBV29-1	-
CASSQDLLVRNIQYF	TGTGCCAGCAGCCAAGATCTCCTAGTAAGAAACATTCAGTACTTC	-	TRBJ2-4	TRBV4-2	-
CASSSAQGNTEAFF	TGTGCCAGCAGCTCAGCTCAGGGGAACACTGAAGCTTTCTTT	-	TRBJ1-1	TRBV4-2	-
CASTEQGSGYTF	TGTGCCAGCACTGAACAGGGGTCTGGCTACACCTTC	TRBD1	TRBJ1-2	TRBV11-2	-
CASSLAGGAGHSYNEQFF	TGTGCCAGCAGCTTAGCGGGGGGGGCGGGCCACTCCTACAATGAGCAGTTCTTC	-	TRBJ2-1	TRBV7-6	-
CASSPLRGGNTEAFF	TGTGCCAGCTCACCATTAAGGGGAGGAAACACTGAAGCTTTCTTT	-	TRBJ1-1	TRBV18	few
CSVAGTGSGHTF	TGCAGCGTCGCCGGGACAGGGAGTGGCCACACCTTC	TRBD1	TRBJ1-2	TRBV29-1	-
CASQTGFNQPQHF	TGTGCCAGCCAGACAGGGTTCAATCAGCCCCAGCATTTT	TRBD1	TRBJ1-5	TRBV18	-
CASSPGGETNEKLFF	TGTGCCAGCAGCCCTGGCGGCGAAACTAATGAAAAACTGTTTTTT	-	TRBJ1-4	TRBV5-4	-
CASRRLASETQYF	TGTGCCAGCAGAAGACTAGCGTCGGAGACCCAGTACTTC	TRBD2	TRBJ2-5	TRBV7-2	-
CASSGRGRIENQPQHF	TGTGCCAGTAGTGGCAGGGGAAGAATAGAGAATCAGCCCCAGCATTTT	-	TRBJ1-5	TRBV19	-
CASSHRQGWYEQYF	TGTGCCAGCAGCCACAGACAGGGGTGGTACGAGCAGTACTTC	TRBD1	TRBJ2-7	TRBV3-1/TRBV3-2	-
CASSPLDRPYF	TGTGCCAGCAGCCCCTTAGACAGGCCATACTTC	-	TRBJ1-2	TRBV7-8	-
CASSPEGANYGYTF	TGCGCCAGCAGCCCGGAGGGGGCCAACTATGGCTACACCTTC	TRBD1	TRBJ1-2	TRBV5-1	once
CASSPPGAYEQYF	TGTGCCAGCTCACCCCCAGGGGCCTACGAGCAGTACTTC	-	TRBJ2-7	TRBV18	once
CASSDEGVEQFF	TGTGCCAGCAGTGACGAGGGCGTTGAGCAGTTCTTC	-	TRBJ2-1	TRBV2	-
CASSLLPGQNYEQYF	TGCGCCAGCAGCCTCCTCCCGGGACAGAATTACGAGCAGTACTTC	TRBD1	TRBJ2-7	TRBV4-1	-
CAWSVGTGGQPQHF	TGTGCCTGGAGTGTTGGGACAGGGGGCCAGCCCCAGCATTTT	TRBD1	TRBJ1-5	TRBV30	-
CASSFPLSGANVLTF	TGTGCCAGCAGCTTTCCTCTCTCTGGGGCCAACGTCCTGACTTTC	-	TRBJ2-6	TRBV5-4	-
CASSEYRGNYEQYF	TGTGCCAGCAGTGAATATCGAGGGAACTACGAGCAGTACTTC	-	TRBJ2-7	TRBV6-1	-
CASTRTGQHSYEQYF	TGCGCCAGCACCCGGACAGGGCAACACTCCTACGAGCAGTACTTC	TRBD1	TRBJ2-7	TRBV5-1	-
CASSLGPYTGDIYEQYF	TGCGCCAGCAGCTTGGGCCCGTATACAGGGGACATCTACGAGCAGTACTTC	TRBD1	TRBJ2-7	TRBV5-1	-
CSVGAGNEQFF	TGCAGCGTTGGGGCGGGGAATGAGCAGTTCTTC	-	TRBJ2-1	TRBV29-1	once
CASSVDPGARFTEAFF	TGTGCCAGCAGCGTAGACCCAGGGGCTCGGTTCACTGAAGCTTTCTTT	-	TRBJ1-1	TRBV9	-
CSGLTGTNYGYTF	TGCAGCGGACTGACAGGGACTAACTATGGCTACACCTTC	TRBD1	TRBJ1-2	TRBV29-1	-
CASSVSRTDTQYF	TGTGCCAGTAGTGTGTCCAGGACAGATACGCAGTATTTT	-	TRBJ2-3	TRBV19	-
CASSLGVGRGTNEQFF	TGTGCCAGCAGCTTAGGGGTGGGGCGCGGGACGAATGAGCAGTTCTTC	-	TRBJ2-1	TRBV7-2	-
CAWSWAENTEAFF	TGTGCCTGGAGTTGGGCCGAGAACACTGAAGCTTTCTTT	-	TRBJ1-1	TRBV30	-
CASSTTSGRAFFFEQYF	TGTGCCAGCAGTACCACTAGCGGGAGGGCCTTTTTCTTCGAGCAGTACTTC	TRBD2	TRBJ2-7	TRBV6-2/TRBV6-3	-
CASSLNSLNQPQHF	TGTGCCAGCAGCTTAAATTCCCTTAATCAGCCCCAGCATTTT	-	TRBJ1-5	TRBV7-8	-
CASSDRQGMNNYGYTF	TGTGCCAGCAGCGATAGGCAGGGGATGAATAACTATGGCTACACCTTC	-	TRBJ1-2	TRBV7-2	-
CAISELETENEQFF	TGTGCCATCAGTGAACTAGAGACCGAAAATGAGCAGTTCTTC	-	TRBJ2-1	TRBV10-3	many
CASSLGQGAGGYTF	TGCGCCAGCAGCTTGGGACAGGGGGCCGGGGGCTACACCTTC	TRBD1	TRBJ1-2	TRBV5-1	-
CASSQVPRESTDTQYF	TGCGCCAGCAGCCAAGTTCCTAGGGAGAGCACAGATACGCAGTATTTT	-	TRBJ2-3	TRBV4-1	-
CSASSGGPTDTQYF	TGCAGTGCTAGTAGCGGGGGCCCCACAGATACGCAGTATTTT	TRBD2	TRBJ2-3	TRBV20-1	-
CAWSTATGVVEKLFF	TGTGCCTGGAGCACCGCTACAGGGGTGGTTGAAAAACTGTTTTTT	TRBD1	TRBJ1-4	TRBV30	once
CASSFGQDYGYTF	TGCGCCAGCAGTTTCGGACAGGACTATGGCTACACCTTC	TRBD1	TRBJ1-2	TRBV5-1	-
CASSLDGTGYYNEQFF	TGCGCCAGCAGCCTGGACGGGACAGGATATTACAATGAGCAGTTCTTC	TRBD1	TRBJ2-1	TRBV5-1	-
CATNREGAQPQHF	TGTGCCACGAACAGGGAAGGTGCTCAGCCCCAGCATTTT	-	TRBJ1-5	TRBV10-3	-
CASKMDRGAEYGYTF	TGTGCCAGTAAAATGGACAGGGGTGCGGAGTATGGCTACACCTTC	TRBD1	TRBJ1-2	TRBV19	-
CASSFQGGRNTIYF	TGTGCCAGCAGTTTCCAGGGGGGTAGAAACACCATATATTTT	TRBD1	TRBJ1-3	TRBV6-5	-
CSASLGAGGLGDTQYF	TGCAGTGCTAGTTTAGGAGCGGGGGGGCTCGGTGATACGCAGTATTTT	TRBD2	TRBJ2-3	TRBV20-1	-
CGIGGNTEAFF	TGCGGGATAGGGGGTAACACTGAAGCTTTCTTT	-	TRBJ1-1	TRBV20-1	once
CASSQMQLAGGSKETQYF	TGTGCCAGCAGCCAAATGCAACTAGCGGGGGGATCTAAAGAGACCCAGTACTTC	TRBD2	TRBJ2-5	TRBV4-2	few
CASSLAAGGRTDTQYF	TGTGCCAGCAGCTTAGCCGCGGGAGGACGCACAGATACGCAGTATTTT	TRBD2	TRBJ2-3	TRBV7-8	-
CASGAGAIAFSEAFF	TGTGCCAGCGGGGCGGGGGCCATCGCGTTTAGTGAAGCTTTCTTT	-	TRBJ1-1	TRBV7-2	-